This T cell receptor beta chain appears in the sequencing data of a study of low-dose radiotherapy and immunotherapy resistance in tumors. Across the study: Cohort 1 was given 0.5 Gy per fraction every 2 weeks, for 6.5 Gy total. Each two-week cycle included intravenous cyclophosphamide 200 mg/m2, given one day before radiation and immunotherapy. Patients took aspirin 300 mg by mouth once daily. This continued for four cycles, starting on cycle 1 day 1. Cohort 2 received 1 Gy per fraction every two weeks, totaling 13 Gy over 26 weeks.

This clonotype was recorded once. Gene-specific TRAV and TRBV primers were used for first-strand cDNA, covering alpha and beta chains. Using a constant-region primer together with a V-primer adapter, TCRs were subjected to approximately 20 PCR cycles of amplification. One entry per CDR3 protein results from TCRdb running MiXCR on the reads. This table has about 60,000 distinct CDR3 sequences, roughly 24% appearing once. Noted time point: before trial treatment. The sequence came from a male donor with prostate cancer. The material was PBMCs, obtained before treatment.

The CDR3 spells CASTPSAFTGSMNTEAFF. The CDR3 DNA reads as TGTGCCAGCACCCCCAGTGCTTTTACAGGGTCGATGAACACTGAAGCTTTCTTT. The rearrangement links TRBV5-4 to TRBJ1-1; a weak D match, TRBD1 (6 bases). CDR3 length: 18 residues. Germline V gene sequence: CDR1 SGHNT, CDR2 YYREEE (reference sequence). V lost 6 bases and J lost 0, with 24 bases in between.